These 30 T cell receptor beta chains originate from one sample sequenced in a study of blood T cell repertoires in COVID-19. Measured with immunoSEQ multiplex PCR; TCRdb has only the in-frame clones, and not every one. In the table there are 200,000 to 250,000 clones, nearly 90% of which are singletons. The sample taken for sequencing was peripheral blood. These receptors originate from a woman between 18 and 29 years old who had recovered from COVID-19.

Concerning this clone: An end of the junction does not agree with germline; a read error may underlie this. The V call is TRBV5-6, the J call TRBJ2-7; 13 positions match TRBD2. CDR1 and CDR2 (germline): SGHDT, YYEEEE. This CDR3 contains 11 residues. CDR3 DNA sequence: TGTGCCAGCAGCTTTGGACTAGCGGGAGACTTC. It specifies CASSFGLAGDF.

This clone was seen a single time. This chain uses TRBV27 with TRBJ1-2, with D possibly TRBD1 on 5 matching bases. Germline values: CDR1 MNHEY, CDR2 SMNVEV (reference sequence). The CDR3 is 14 amino acids. V was trimmed by 3 bases and J by 8 bases, leaving 16 bases between them. The CDR3 DNA follows: TGTGCCAGCAGTTTGGGTGGGACGGGGGACGGCTACACCTTC. Amino acid sequence: CASSLGGTGDGYTF.

This chain uses TRBV25-1 with TRBJ2-2; no clear D. Germline assignment: CDR1 MGHDK and CDR2 SYGVNS. The CDR3 loop spans 14 amino acids. The germline V and J ends were trimmed by 0 bases and 3 bases, with 5 bases remaining between them. The CDR3 is CASSEYLDTGELFF. CDR3 sequence (DNA): TGTGCCAGCAGTGAATACCTTGACACCGGGGAGCTGTTTTTT.

The rearrangement links TRBV6-2 or TRBV6-3 to TRBJ2-7; no definite D call. V was pared by 0 bases and J by 3 bases, with 9 bases between. The CDR3 has 14 residues. Per the germline V gene, CDR1 is MNHEY and CDR2 is SVGEGT. The CDR3: CASSYSPEYYEQYF. CDR3 nucleotide sequence: TGTGCCAGCAGTTACTCTCCTGAGTACTACGAGCAGTACTTC.

This chain links TRBV27 with TRBJ2-1; the match to TRBD2 covers 13 bases. The germline CDR1 and CDR2 sequences are MNHEY and SMNVEV (reference sequence). The trim removed 4 bases at V and 8 bases at J, leaving 11 bases unmatched. This CDR3 spans 17 amino acids. The CDR3 loop is CASSSQILAGGRDEQFF. As DNA, the CDR3 is TGTGCCAGCAGTTCCCAAATACTAGCGGGAGGGAGAGATGAGCAGTTCTTC.

This clone was recorded once. The chain carries TRBV7-2 and TRBJ2-5, with D possibly TRBD2 on 6 matching bases. The germline CDR1 and CDR2 sequences are SGHTA and FQGNSA. The CDR3 loop spans 14 amino acids. V lost 6 bases and J 5 bases, leaving 16 bases between the germline ends. CDR3 protein: CASSPPLAEETQYF. The CDR3 DNA follows: TGTGCCAGCAGTCCCCCACTAGCTGAGGAGACCCAGTACTTC.

V gene TRBV19 combines with J gene TRBJ1-4; D is possibly TRBD1 (6 bases). Germline assignment: CDR1 LNHDA and CDR2 SQIVND (reference sequence). CDR3 length equals 16 residues. Trimming took 5 bases from V and 0 from J, leaving 13 bases between them. DNA of the CDR3: TGTGCCAGTAGTCCAGGACAGTTAGCAACTAATGAAAAACTGTTTTTT. This sequence encodes CASSPGQLATNEKLFF.

This clone appeared a single time. The CDR3 spells CASSHSTPLTSGRRNEQFF. CDR3 bases: TGCGCCAGCAGCCATTCTACCCCCTTGACTAGCGGGAGGCGCAATGAGCAGTTCTTC. The genes are TRBV4-1 and TRBJ2-1, with 13 bases that match TRBD2. Per the germline V gene, CDR1 is MGHRA and CDR2 is YSYEKL. CDR3 length equals 19 residues. V shed 3 bases and J 6 bases; nucleotides not matched to a gene: 14.

The rearrangement uses TRBV25-1 and TRBJ2-2, with D possibly matching TRBD2 (6 bases). The CDR3 contains 15 residues. V was trimmed by 1 base and J by 6 bases, leaving 12 bases between them. Germline V lookup: CDR1 MGHDK, CDR2 SYGVNS. In nucleotides, the CDR3 is TGTGCCAGCAGTGAATCGGTTACGGGGGCCGGGGAGCTGTTTTTT. This encodes CASSESVTGAGELFF.

The rearrangement joins TRBV30 to TRBJ1-2; D is perhaps TRBD1 (6 bases). Germline V lookup: CDR1 GTSNPN, CDR2 SVGIG (reference sequence). This CDR3 is 13 amino acids long. Trimming left V 3 bases short and J 2 bases short, with 10 bases between. The CDR3 DNA sequence: TGTGCCTGGAGCGAGACAGGAAACTATGGCTACACCTTC. This sequence encodes CAWSETGNYGYTF.

This chain links TRBV19 with TRBJ2-1; D possibly corresponds to TRBD2 (6 bases). Germline V lookup: CDR1 LNHDA, CDR2 SQIVND (reference sequence). This CDR3 has 15 amino acids. V lost 5 bases and J lost 4, with 15 bases in between. CDR3 protein: CASSPGLPPYNEQFF. CDR3 DNA sequence: TGTGCCAGTAGTCCCGGACTACCCCCTTACAATGAGCAGTTCTTC.

The V and J genes are TRBV13 and TRBJ1-5, with 10 bases fitting TRBD1. CDR1 and CDR2 (germline): PRHDT, FYEKMQ (reference sequence). This CDR3 is 14 amino acids long. V shed 6 bases, J shed 6 bases, and the junction held 5 bases outside the gene matches. This chain's CDR3 is CASSTGQGSQPQHF. In nucleotides, the CDR3 is TGTGCCAGCAGTACGGGACAGGGGTCTCAGCCCCAGCATTTT.

The V call is TRBV19, the J call TRBJ1-1; 8 nucleotides line up with TRBD1. Germline CDR1 is LNHDA and CDR2 is SQIVND (reference sequence). CDR3 length: 17 residues. The ends lost 5 bases at V and 0 bases at J; junction bases unmatched: 11. The CDR3 loop reads CASSPQDRAILNTEAFF. As DNA, the CDR3 is TGTGCCAGTAGTCCCCAGGACAGGGCAATACTGAACACTGAAGCTTTCTTT.

This chain uses TRBV29-1 with TRBJ2-7; TRBD2 matches 7 bases. Germline CDR1 and CDR2: SQVTM and ANQGSEA. The trim removed 1 base at V and 3 bases at J, leaving 6 bases unmatched. This CDR3 is built from 14 residues. For the CDR3, the DNA is TGCAGCGTTGAAGGCCTAGCGGACTACTACGAGCAGTACTTC. Its translation is CSVEGLADYYEQYF.

V is TRBV12-3 or TRBV12-4 and J is TRBJ2-1, with D maybe TRBD2 (5 bases). V dropped 3 bases and J dropped 6 bases, with 9 bases sitting between them. The CDR3 runs to 13 residues. As DNA, the CDR3 is TGTGCCAGCAGTTTCGGAGCGGCCAATGAGCAGTTCTTC. Encoded protein: CASSFGAANEQFF.

The chain uses TRBV4-2 and TRBJ1-2; weak D call: TRBD1 (5 bases). The V gene lost 0 bases and the J gene lost 0 bases, with 5 bases spanning the gap. CDR1 is LGHNA and CDR2 is YNFKEQ in the germline V gene. There are 14 residues in the CDR3. The CDR3 DNA sequence: TGTGCCAGCAGCCAAGACAGGGCTAACTATGGCTACACCTTC. Translating gives CASSQDRANYGYTF.

The chain carries TRBV5-5 and TRBJ2-7; D is possibly TRBD2 (6 bases). V shed 6 bases and J shed 4 bases, with 17 bases lying between them. Per germline, CDR1 SGHKS and CDR2 YYEKEE (reference sequence). This CDR3 is 14 amino acids long. The CDR3 DNA sequence: TGTGCCAGCACCTTCAGGGACTTTCCGTACGAGCAGTACTTC. Amino acids: CASTFRDFPYEQYF.

The chain carries TRBV6-4 and TRBJ2-7; D remains ambiguous. Germline CDR1 reads MRHNA; CDR2 reads SNTAGT. This CDR3 comprises 13 residues. Deletions cut 2 bases from V and 5 bases from J, with 10 bases between. CDR3 in amino acids: CASSDTPSDEQYF. As DNA, the CDR3 is TGTGCCAGCAGTGACACCCCAAGCGACGAGCAGTACTTC.

This rearrangement joins TRBV11-1 to TRBJ2-2; D gene ambiguous. In germline, CDR1 is SGHAT, CDR2 FQDESV (reference sequence). Between the trimmed V and J ends, which lost 1 base and 6 bases, there was a span of 6 bases. The CDR3 runs 13 residues. The CDR3 nucleotides read TGTGCCAGCAGCTTAGGCGAATCCGGGGAGCTGTTTTTT. Translation: CASSLGESGELFF.

V gene TRBV18 combines with J gene TRBJ2-7, with 7 nucleotides matching TRBD2. The CDR3 runs 14 residues. The ends lost 3 bases at V and 3 bases at J; junction bases unmatched: 5. Germline CDR1 reads KGHSH; CDR2 reads LQKENI. Here the CDR3 DNA reads TGTGCCAGCTCACCCACTAGCGAGAGCTACGAGCAGTACTTC. Residues: CASSPTSESYEQYF.

The V and J genes are TRBV2 and TRBJ1-1, with TRBD1 matching over 7 bases. Germline values: CDR1 SNHLY, CDR2 FYNNEI. Germline trimming cut 8 bases from V and 7 bases from J; bases unmatched to any gene: 13. The CDR3 is 14 residues long. CDR3 coding DNA: TGTGCCAGCGGGGGCAGGGGGATTATTGGTGAAGCTTTCTTT. Protein product: CASGGRGIIGEAFF.

V is TRBV9 and J is TRBJ2-1, with TRBD2 matching 8 bases. V shed 7 bases and J 4 bases; nucleotides not matched to a gene: 7. The CDR3 length is 14 residues. From germline, CDR1 is SGDLS and CDR2 YYNGEE. Written as DNA, the CDR3 is TGTGCCAGCTCGAAAAGCGGGAGTTACAATGAGCAGTTCTTC. This encodes CASSKSGSYNEQFF. Based on the CDR3 plus reference TRBV9 and TRBJ2-1, the full variable domain is DSGVTQTPKHLITATGQRVTLRCSPRSGDLSVYWYQQSLDQGLQFLIQYYNGEERAKGNILERFSAQQFPDLHSELNLSSLELGDSALYFCASSKSGSYNEQFFGPGTRLTVL.

This rearrangement joins TRBV13 to TRBJ2-7; D may be TRBD1 (6 bases). The CDR3 is made up of 15 amino acids. Per the germline V gene, CDR1 is PRHDT and CDR2 is FYEKMQ (reference sequence). V lost 6 bases to trimming and J lost 0 bases, with 15 bases between them. The CDR3 loop is CASRLRGISSYEQYF. The CDR3, as DNA: TGTGCCAGCAGATTAAGGGGGATTAGCTCCTACGAGCAGTACTTC.

The rearrangement uses TRBV5-4 and TRBJ1-2; D is perhaps TRBD1 (6 bases). Germline CDR1 is SGHNT and CDR2 is YYREEE (reference sequence). The V end lost 7 bases, the J end lost 4 bases, and 14 bases lay between the germline ends. There are 13 residues in the CDR3. This chain's CDR3 is CASRLGGAYGYTF. The DNA of the CDR3 is TGTGCCAGCCGGCTGGGGGGGGCCTATGGCTACACCTTC.

This rearrangement joins TRBV19 to TRBJ1-5; 7 bases are a match to TRBD1. J gave up 6 bases and V 3 bases, and 8 bases lay outside the gene matches. The CDR3 has 15 residues. The germline V gene has CDR1 LNHDA and CDR2 SQIVND (reference sequence). For the CDR3, the DNA is TGTGCCAGTAGTATGGGACAGAATCCTCGTCAGCCCCAGCATTTT. It specifies CASSMGQNPRQPQHF.

The CDR3 reads CASLSAGGISYNEQFF. The CDR3, as DNA: TGTGCCAGCCTTTCAGCGGGAGGGATCTCCTACAATGAGCAGTTCTTC. The chain employs TRBV25-1 and TRBJ2-1, with 10 bases matching TRBD2. Germline V gene data show CDR1 as MGHDK and CDR2 as SYGVNS. This CDR3 has 16 residues. With 8 bases clipped from V and 0 bases from J, the junction kept 7 bases outside the gene matches.

This clone has just one count. The chain couples TRBV9 to TRBJ2-3, with 13 bases matching TRBD2. Trimming removed 4 bases from V and 11 bases from J; junction bases left unmatched: 7. The CDR3 spans 14 residues. Germline lookup yields CDR1 SGDLS and CDR2 YYNGEE. As DNA, the CDR3 is TGTGCCAGCAGCACCCGGACTAGCGGGAGCGAGCAGTATTTT. The encoded protein is CASSTRTSGSEQYF. Full variable domain (outside the CDR3, taken from reference TRBV9 and TRBJ2-3): DSGVTQTPKHLITATGQRVTLRCSPRSGDLSVYWYQQSLDQGLQFLIQYYNGEERAKGNILERFSAQQFPDLHSELNLSSLELGDSALYFCASSTRTSGSEQYFGPGTRLTVL.

This chain connects TRBV4-1 to TRBJ2-7, with D maybe TRBD1 (5 bases). V gave up 8 bases and J gave up 5 bases, with 16 bases separating them. CDR1 MGHRA and CDR2 YSYEKL come from the germline V gene. The CDR3 length is 13 residues. The CDR3 here is CASGTDMGDEQYF. The CDR3, as DNA: TGCGCCAGCGGCACGGACATGGGCGACGAGCAGTACTTC.

The gene calls are TRBV6-4 and TRBJ2-2; no definite D call. Germline values: CDR1 MRHNA, CDR2 SNTAGT. CDR3 size: 14 residues. Deletions cut 5 bases from V and 3 bases from J, with 10 bases between. CDR3 nucleotides: TGTGCCAGCAGTCTGTCCGTTTACACCGGGGAGCTGTTTTTT. Translated, it gives CASSLSVYTGELFF.

The chain has TRBV5-1 and TRBJ2-7; D might be TRBD2 (6 bases). Germline V gene data show CDR1 as SGHRS and CDR2 as YFSETQ. The V end lost 7 bases, the J end lost 5 bases, and 16 bases lay between the germline ends. This CDR3 region has 13 residues. The CDR3 spells CASGPVGGNEQYF. The CDR3 DNA reads TGCGCCAGCGGCCCGGTTGGGGGGAACGAGCAGTACTTC.